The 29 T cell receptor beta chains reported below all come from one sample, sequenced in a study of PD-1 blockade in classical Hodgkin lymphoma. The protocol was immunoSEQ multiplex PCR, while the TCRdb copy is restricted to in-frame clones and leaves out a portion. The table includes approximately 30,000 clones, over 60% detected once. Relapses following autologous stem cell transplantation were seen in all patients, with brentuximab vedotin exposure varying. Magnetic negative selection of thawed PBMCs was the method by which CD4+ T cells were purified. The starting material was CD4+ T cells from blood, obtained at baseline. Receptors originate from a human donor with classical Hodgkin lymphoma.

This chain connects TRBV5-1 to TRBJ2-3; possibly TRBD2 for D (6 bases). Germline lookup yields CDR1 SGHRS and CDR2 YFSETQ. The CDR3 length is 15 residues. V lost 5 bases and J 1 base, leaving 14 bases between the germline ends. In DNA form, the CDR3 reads TGCGCCAGCAGAGGTGAACTAGCCGGCACAGATACGCAGTATTTT. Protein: CASRGELAGTDTQYF.

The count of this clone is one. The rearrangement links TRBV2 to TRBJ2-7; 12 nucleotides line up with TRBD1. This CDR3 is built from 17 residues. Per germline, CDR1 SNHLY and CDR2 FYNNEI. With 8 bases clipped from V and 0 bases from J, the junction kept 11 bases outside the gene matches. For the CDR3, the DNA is TGTGCCAGCCGGTACGGGACAGGGGGCCTGAACTCCTACGAGCAGTACTTC. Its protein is CASRYGTGGLNSYEQYF.

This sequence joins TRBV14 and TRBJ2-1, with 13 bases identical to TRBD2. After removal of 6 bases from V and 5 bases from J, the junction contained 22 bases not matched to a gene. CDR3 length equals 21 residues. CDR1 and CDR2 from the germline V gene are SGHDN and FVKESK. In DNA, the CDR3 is TGTGCCAGCAGTCTGATTGGATATAGGACTAGCGGGGGTCTACATGACAATGAGCAGTTCTTC. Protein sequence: CASSLIGYRTSGGLHDNEQFF.

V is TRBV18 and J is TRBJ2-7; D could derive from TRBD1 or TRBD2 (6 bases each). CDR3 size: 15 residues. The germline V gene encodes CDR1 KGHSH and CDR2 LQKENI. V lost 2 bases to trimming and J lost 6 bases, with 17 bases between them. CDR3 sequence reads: CASSPLGGPSSEQYF. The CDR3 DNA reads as TGTGCCAGCTCACCATTGGGGGGCCCATCTAGCGAGCAGTACTTC.

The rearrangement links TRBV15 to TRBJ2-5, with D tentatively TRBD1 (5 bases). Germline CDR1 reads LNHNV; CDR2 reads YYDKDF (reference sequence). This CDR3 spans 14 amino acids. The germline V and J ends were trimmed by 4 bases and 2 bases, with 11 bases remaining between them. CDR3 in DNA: TGTGCCACCAGCATCTCAGGGTGGCAAGAGACCCAGTACTTC. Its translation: CATSISGWQETQYF. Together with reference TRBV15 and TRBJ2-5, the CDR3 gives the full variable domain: DAMVIQNPRYQVTQFGKPVTLSCSQTLNHNVMYWYQQKSSQAPKLLFHYYDKDFNNEADTPDNFQSRRPNTSFCFLDIRSPGLGDTAMYLCATSISGWQETQYFGPGTRLLVL.

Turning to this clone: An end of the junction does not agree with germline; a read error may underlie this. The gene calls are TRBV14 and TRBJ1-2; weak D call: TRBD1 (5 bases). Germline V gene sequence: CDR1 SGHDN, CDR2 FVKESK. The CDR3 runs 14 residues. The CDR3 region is CASSQGSAGTFHAF. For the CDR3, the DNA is TGTGCCAGCAGCCAAGGGTCCGCGGGGACTTTCCACGCCTTC.

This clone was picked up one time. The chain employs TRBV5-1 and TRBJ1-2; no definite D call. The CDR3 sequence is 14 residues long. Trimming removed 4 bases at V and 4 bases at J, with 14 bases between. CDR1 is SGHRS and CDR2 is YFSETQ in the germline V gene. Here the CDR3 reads CASSPLGGIYGYTF. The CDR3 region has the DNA TGCGCCAGCAGCCCCTTAGGAGGGATCTATGGCTACACCTTC.

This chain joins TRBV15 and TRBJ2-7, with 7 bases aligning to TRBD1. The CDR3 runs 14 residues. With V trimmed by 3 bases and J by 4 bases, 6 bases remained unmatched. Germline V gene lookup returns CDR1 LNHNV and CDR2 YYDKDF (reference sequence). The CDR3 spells CATSRETGKYEQYF. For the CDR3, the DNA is TGTGCCACCAGCAGGGAGACAGGGAAATACGAGCAGTACTTC.

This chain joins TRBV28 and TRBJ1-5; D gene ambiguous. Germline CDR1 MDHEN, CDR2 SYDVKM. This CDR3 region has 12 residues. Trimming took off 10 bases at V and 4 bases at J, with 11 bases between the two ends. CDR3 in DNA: TGTGCCACCGCGGGTTCTAATCAGCCCCAGCATTTT. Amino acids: CATAGSNQPQHF.

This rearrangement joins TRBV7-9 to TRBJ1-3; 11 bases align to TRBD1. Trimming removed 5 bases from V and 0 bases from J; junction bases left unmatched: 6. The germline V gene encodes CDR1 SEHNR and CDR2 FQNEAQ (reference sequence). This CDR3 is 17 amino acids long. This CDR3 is CASSGGQGAPSGNTIYF. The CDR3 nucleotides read TGTGCCAGCAGCGGAGGACAGGGGGCTCCCTCTGGAAACACCATATATTTT.

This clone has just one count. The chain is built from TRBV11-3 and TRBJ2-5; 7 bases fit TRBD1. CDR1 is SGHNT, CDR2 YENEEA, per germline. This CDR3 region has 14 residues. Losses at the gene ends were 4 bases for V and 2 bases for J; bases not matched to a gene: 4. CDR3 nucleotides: TGTGCCAGCAGCTCAAAGGGGGCTCAAGAGACCCAGTACTTC. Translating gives CASSSKGAQETQYF.

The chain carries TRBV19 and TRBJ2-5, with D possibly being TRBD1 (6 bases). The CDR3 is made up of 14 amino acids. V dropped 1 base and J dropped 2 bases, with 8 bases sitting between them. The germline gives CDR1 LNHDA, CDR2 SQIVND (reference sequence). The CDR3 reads CASSIATGQETQYF. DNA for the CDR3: TGTGCCAGTAGTATAGCAACAGGGCAAGAGACCCAGTACTTC.

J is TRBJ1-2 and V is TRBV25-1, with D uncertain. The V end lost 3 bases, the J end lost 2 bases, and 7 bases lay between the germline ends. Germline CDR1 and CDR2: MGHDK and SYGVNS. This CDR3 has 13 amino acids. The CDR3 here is CASSDGRNYGYTF. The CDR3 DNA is TGTGCCAGCAGTGACGGGCGGAACTATGGCTACACCTTC.

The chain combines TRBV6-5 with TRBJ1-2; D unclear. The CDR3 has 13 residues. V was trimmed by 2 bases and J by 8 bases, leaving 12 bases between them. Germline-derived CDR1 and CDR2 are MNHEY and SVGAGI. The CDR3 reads CASSYGEGRGYTF. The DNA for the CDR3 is TGTGCCAGCAGTTACGGGGAGGGTCGGGGCTACACCTTC.

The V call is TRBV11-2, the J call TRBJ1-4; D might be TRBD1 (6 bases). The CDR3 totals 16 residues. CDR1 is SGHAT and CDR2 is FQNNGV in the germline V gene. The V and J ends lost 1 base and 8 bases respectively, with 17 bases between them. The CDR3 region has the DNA TGTGCCAGCAGCTTAGCCCCGTTGGGGGCTGGGGAAAAACTGTTTTTT. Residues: CASSLAPLGAGEKLFF.

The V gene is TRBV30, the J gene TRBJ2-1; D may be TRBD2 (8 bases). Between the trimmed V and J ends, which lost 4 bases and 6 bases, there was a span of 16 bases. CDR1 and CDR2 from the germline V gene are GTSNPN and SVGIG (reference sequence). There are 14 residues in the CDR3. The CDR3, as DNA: TGTGCCTGGAACAGGGGACTAGGAGGCAATGAGCAGTTCTTC. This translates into CAWNRGLGGNEQFF.

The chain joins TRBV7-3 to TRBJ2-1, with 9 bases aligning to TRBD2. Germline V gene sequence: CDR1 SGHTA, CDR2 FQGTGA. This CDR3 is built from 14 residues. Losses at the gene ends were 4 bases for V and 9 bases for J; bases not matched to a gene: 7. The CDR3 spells CASSSGLASGEQFF. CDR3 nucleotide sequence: TGTGCCAGCAGCTCCGGACTAGCGTCCGGTGAGCAGTTCTTC.

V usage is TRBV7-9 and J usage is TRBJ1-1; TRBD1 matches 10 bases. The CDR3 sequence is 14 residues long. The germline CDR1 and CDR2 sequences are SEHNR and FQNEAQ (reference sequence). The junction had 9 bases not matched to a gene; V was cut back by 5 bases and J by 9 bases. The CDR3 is CASSAAGTGVKAFF. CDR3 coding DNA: TGTGCCAGCAGCGCCGCCGGGACAGGGGTGAAAGCTTTCTTT.

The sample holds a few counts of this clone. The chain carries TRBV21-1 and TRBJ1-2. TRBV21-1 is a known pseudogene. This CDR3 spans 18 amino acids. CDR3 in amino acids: CASSKGRGGGRANYGYTF. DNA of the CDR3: TGTGCCAGCAGCAAAGGAAGGGGAGGAGGGAGAGCTAACTATGGCTACACCTTC.

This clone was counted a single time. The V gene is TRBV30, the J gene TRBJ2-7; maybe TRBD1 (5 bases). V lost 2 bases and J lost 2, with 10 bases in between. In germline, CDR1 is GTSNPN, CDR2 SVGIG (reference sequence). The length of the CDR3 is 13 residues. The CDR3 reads CAWSTGTPYEQYF. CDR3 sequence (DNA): TGTGCCTGGAGTACAGGAACCCCCTACGAGCAGTACTTC.

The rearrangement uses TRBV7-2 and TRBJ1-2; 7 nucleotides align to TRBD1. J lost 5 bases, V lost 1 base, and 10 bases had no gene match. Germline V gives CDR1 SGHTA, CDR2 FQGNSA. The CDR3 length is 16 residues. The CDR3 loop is CASSLDALDRAYGYTF. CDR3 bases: TGTGCCAGCAGCTTAGACGCCCTCGACAGGGCTTATGGCTACACCTTC. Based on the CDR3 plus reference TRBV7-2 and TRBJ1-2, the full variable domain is GAGVSQSPSNKVTEKGKDVELRCDPISGHTALYWYRQSLGQGLEFLIYFQGNSAPDKSGLPSDRFSAERTGGSVSTLTIQRTQQEDSAVYLCASSLDALDRAYGYTFGSGTRLTVV.

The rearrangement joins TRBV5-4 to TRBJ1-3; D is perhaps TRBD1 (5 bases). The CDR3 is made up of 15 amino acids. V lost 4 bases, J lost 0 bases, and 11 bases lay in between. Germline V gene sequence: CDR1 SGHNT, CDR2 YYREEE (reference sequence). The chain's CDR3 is CASSMGGISGNTIYF. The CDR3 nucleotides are TGTGCCAGCAGCATGGGGGGGATCTCTGGAAACACCATATATTTT.

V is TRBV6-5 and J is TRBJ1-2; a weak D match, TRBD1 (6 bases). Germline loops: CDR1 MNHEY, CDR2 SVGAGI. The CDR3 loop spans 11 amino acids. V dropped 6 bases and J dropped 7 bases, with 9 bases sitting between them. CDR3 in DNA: TGTGCCAGCAGGCACAGGGTTGGCTACACCTTC. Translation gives CASRHRVGYTF.

The CDR3 loop reads CASSNWAGRRATGNTIYF. The DNA of the CDR3 is TGTGCCAGCAGCAATTGGGCAGGTCGGAGGGCTACGGGAAACACCATATATTTT. The chain recombines TRBV11-2 with TRBJ1-3; D ambiguous. Germline V gene data show CDR1 as SGHAT and CDR2 as FQNNGV. Between the trimmed V and J ends, which lost 5 bases and 4 bases, there was a span of 24 bases. The CDR3 length is 18 residues.

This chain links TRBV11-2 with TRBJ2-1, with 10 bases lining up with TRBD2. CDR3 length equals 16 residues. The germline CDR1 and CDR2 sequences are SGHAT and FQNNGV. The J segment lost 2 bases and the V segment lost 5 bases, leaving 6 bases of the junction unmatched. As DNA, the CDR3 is TGTGCCAGCAGCCCGATAGCGGGGGGAACCTACAATGAGCAGTTCTTC. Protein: CASSPIAGGTYNEQFF.

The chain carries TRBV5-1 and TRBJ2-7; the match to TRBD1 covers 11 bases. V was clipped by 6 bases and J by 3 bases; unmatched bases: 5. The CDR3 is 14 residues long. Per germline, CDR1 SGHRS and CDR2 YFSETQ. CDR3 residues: CASKLGTGGYEQYF. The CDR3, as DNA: TGCGCCAGCAAACTCGGGACAGGGGGCTACGAGCAGTACTTC.

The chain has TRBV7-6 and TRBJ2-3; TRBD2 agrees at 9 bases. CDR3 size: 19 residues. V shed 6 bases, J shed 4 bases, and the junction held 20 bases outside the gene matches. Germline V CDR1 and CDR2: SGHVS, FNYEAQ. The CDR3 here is CASSSRSLAGRWVSDTQYF. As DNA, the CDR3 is TGTGCCAGCAGTTCACGGTCCCTAGCGGGGCGTTGGGTGTCAGATACGCAGTATTTT.

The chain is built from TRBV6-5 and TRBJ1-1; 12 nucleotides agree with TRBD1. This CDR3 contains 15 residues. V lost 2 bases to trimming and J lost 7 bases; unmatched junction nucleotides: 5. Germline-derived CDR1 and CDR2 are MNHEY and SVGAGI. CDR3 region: CASSYSGTGGLEAFF. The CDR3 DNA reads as TGTGCCAGCAGTTACAGCGGGACAGGGGGCCTTGAAGCTTTCTTT.

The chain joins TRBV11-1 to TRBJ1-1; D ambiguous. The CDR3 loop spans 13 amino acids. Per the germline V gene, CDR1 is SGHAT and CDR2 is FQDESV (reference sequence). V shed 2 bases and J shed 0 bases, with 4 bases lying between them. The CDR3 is CASSLQLNTEAFF. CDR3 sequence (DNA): TGTGCCAGCAGCTTACAGCTGAACACTGAAGCTTTCTTT.